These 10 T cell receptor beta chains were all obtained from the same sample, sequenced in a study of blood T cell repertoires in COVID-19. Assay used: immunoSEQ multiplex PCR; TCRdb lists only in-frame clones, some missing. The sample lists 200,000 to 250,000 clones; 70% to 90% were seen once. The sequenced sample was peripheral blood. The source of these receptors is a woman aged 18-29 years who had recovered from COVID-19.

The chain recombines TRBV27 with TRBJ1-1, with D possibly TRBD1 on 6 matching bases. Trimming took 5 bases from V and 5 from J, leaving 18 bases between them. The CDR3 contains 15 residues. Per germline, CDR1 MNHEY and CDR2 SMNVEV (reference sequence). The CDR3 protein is CASSGAGVRKTEAFF. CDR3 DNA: TGTGCCAGCAGTGGGGCAGGGGTTCGGAAAACTGAAGCTTTCTTT.

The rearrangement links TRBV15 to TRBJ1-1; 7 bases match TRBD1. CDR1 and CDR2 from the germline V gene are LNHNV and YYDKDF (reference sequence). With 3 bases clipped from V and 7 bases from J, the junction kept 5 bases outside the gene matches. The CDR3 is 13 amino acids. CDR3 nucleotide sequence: TGTGCCACCAGCAGGTTGGCAGGGGGTGAAGCTTTCTTT. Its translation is CATSRLAGGEAFF.

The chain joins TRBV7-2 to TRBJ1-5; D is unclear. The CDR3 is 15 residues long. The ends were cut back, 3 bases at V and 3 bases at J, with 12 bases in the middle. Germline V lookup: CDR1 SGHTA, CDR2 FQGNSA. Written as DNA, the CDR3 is TGTGCCAGCAGCTTTACGGGAGGAAACAATCAGCCCCAGCATTTT. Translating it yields CASSFTGGNNQPQHF.

Written as DNA, the CDR3 is TGTGCCAGCAGCCTAGATAGGACTAGCGGGGACTCTCTAGCCAAAAACATTCAGTACTTC. Amino acids: CASSLDRTSGDSLAKNIQYF. This sequence joins TRBV9 and TRBJ2-4, with 12 nucleotides matching TRBD2. CDR1 SGDLS and CDR2 YYNGEE come from the germline V gene. V dropped 4 bases and J dropped 0; count of bases not matched to a gene: 14. The CDR3 is 20 amino acids.

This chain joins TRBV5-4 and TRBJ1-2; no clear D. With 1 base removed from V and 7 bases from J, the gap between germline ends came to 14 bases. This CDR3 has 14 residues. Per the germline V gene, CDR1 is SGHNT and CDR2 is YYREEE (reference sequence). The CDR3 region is CASSLSALSVGYTF. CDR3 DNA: TGTGCCAGCAGCTTGTCCGCATTATCGGTTGGCTACACCTTC.

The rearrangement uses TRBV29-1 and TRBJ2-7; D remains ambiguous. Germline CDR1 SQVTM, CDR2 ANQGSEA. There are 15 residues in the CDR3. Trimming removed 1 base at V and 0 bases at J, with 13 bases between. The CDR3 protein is CSVEVAAARSYEQYF. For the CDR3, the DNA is TGCAGCGTTGAAGTAGCAGCTGCCCGCTCCTACGAGCAGTACTTC.

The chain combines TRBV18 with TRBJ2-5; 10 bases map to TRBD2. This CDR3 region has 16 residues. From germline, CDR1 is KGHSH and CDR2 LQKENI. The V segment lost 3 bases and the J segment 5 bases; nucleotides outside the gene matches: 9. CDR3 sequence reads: CASSPAAGGSLETQYF. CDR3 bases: TGTGCCAGCTCACCTGCAGCGGGAGGGAGTTTGGAGACCCAGTACTTC.

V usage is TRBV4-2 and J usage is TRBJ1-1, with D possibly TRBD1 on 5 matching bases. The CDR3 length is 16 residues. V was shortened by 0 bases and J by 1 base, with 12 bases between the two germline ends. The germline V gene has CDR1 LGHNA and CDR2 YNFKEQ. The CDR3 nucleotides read TGTGCCAGCAGCCAAGACTCCGGGCAGGGGAACACTGAAGCTTTCTTT. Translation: CASSQDSGQGNTEAFF.

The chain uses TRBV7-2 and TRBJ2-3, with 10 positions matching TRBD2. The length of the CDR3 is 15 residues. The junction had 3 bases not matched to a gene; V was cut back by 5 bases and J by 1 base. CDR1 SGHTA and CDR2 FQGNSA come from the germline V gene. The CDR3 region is CASSGGLAGTDTQYF. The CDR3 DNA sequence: TGTGCCAGCAGCGGCGGACTAGCGGGCACAGATACGCAGTATTTT.

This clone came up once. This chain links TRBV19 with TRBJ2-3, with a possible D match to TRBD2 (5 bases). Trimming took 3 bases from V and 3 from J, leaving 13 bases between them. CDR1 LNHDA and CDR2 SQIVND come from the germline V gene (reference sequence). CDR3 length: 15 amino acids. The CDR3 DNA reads TGTGCCAGTAGTATTTGGCTAGCCGGGACAGATACGCAGTATTTT. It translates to CASSIWLAGTDTQYF.